This T cell receptor beta chain appears in the sequencing data of a study of PD-1 blockade in classical Hodgkin lymphoma. Regarding the study as a whole: The study reported lower baseline TCR diversity in newly diagnosed patients than in healthy donors. Baseline diversity resembling that of newly diagnosed patients was seen in complete responders.

Comment on this clone: What it recognizes is unknown.

The assay was immunoSEQ multiplex PCR, and TCRdb's table has in-frame clones only and misses some. The profile shows around 15,000 clones, roughly 90% of them singletons. V shed 4 bases and J shed 4 bases, with 20 bases lying between them. The CDR3 extends over 16 amino acids. CDR1 and CDR2 from the germline V gene are MNHEY and SVGAGI. Stated time point: cycle 4 day 1 (C4D1), after more than 5 weeks of nivolumab. Each patient's relapse followed autologous stem cell transplantation, and brentuximab vedotin exposure varied. Thawed PBMCs were the source of CD8+ T cells, obtained through magnetic negative selection.

This chain uses TRBV6-5 with TRBJ2-7; D perhaps matches TRBD1 (6 bases). Sequencing used CD8+ T cells from blood, obtained before the fourth cycle of nivolumab. The source of this sequence is a human donor with classical Hodgkin lymphoma. CDR3 sequence reads: CASSFDRDTLRYEQYF. DNA of the CDR3: TGTGCCAGCAGTTTCGACCGGGACACCCTAAGATACGAGCAGTACTTC.